This passage covers 19 T cell receptor beta chains from one sample sequenced in a study of glioma-infiltrating T cells. The iRepertoire nested amplicon-rescue multiplex PCR amplified TCR alpha and beta CDR3s from RNA. Via MiXCR, TCRdb re-called the multiplex PCR reads, giving one row per CDR3 protein. This sample has around 390,000 distinct CDR3 sequences, with roughly 41% found just once. Material for sequencing was glioma tissue, nonneoplastic brain tissue, or PBMCs (not recorded which). Receptor source: a human donor with low-grade glioma or glioblastoma, undergoing nonglioma brain surgery, or in good health (not recorded which).

The table lists this clonotype with many counts. The chain recombines TRBV11-2 with TRBJ2-7, with TRBD1 matching over 7 bases. CDR1 and CDR2 from the germline V gene are SGHAT and FQNNGV. The CDR3 covers 16 residues. The J segment lost 7 bases and the V segment lost 5 bases, leaving 17 bases of the junction unmatched. CDR3 amino acids: CASSRDPGQILVEQYF. The CDR3 DNA is TGTGCCAGCAGCCGGGACCCGGGACAGATCCTGGTTGAGCAGTACTTC.

The chain combines TRBV7-9 with TRBJ2-1; 13 bases agree with TRBD2. Per the germline V gene, CDR1 is SEHNR and CDR2 is FQNEAQ (reference sequence). With 5 bases clipped from V and 5 bases from J, the junction kept 12 bases outside the gene matches. The CDR3 is 18 residues long. Written as DNA, the CDR3 is TGTGCCAGCAGCAGCGCACTAGCGGGAGGGCCGAGGGACAATGAGCAGTTCTTC. Its translation: CASSSALAGGPRDNEQFF.

The rearrangement uses TRBV28 and TRBJ2-5; D may be TRBD2 (5 bases). Trimming removed 5 bases from V and 5 bases from J, with 18 bases in between. Germline V gene sequence: CDR1 MDHEN, CDR2 SYDVKM. The CDR3 contains 15 residues. For the CDR3, the DNA is TGTGCCAGCAGTGCCGAAAGACTATCTTGGGAGACCCAGTACTTC. It specifies CASSAERLSWETQYF. The whole variable domain, filled in from reference TRBV28 and TRBJ2-5, reads DVKVTQSSRYLVKRTGEKVFLECVQDMDHENMFWYRQDPGLGLRLIYFSYDVKMKEKGDIPEGYSVSREKKERFSLILESASTNQTSMYLCASSAERLSWETQYFGPGTRLLVL.

The chain couples TRBV20-1 to TRBJ2-7; the match to TRBD1 covers 10 bases. V was clipped by 5 bases and J by 7 bases; unmatched bases: 11. The CDR3 consists of 14 residues. Germline V gene sequence: CDR1 DFQATT, CDR2 SNEGSKA (reference sequence). Here the CDR3 DNA reads TGCAGTGCTGGGGGGACAGGGGCCTTGAGGGAGCAGTACTTC. As protein: CSAGGTGALREQYF.

This clonotype was observed a handful of times. This chain joins TRBV20-1 and TRBJ2-7, with 10 bases that match TRBD1. V gave up 0 bases and J gave up 3 bases; unmatched junction bases: 14. This CDR3 contains 18 residues. CDR1 is DFQATT and CDR2 is SNEGSKA in the germline V gene (reference sequence). CDR3 loop: CSARDERDRGHRDYEQYF. CDR3 DNA: TGCAGTGCTAGAGATGAACGGGACAGGGGTCATCGGGACTACGAGCAGTACTTC.

CDR3 nucleotide sequence: TGTGCCAGCTCCCTGGTTGGCAGTATATACGAGCAGTACTTC. Residues: CASSLVGSIYEQYF. The chain combines TRBV28 with TRBJ2-7; D gene uncertain. This CDR3 contains 14 residues. V was shortened by 8 bases and J by 4 bases, with 18 bases between the two germline ends. Looked up from germline, CDR1 is MDHEN and CDR2 is SYDVKM. Looking up the rest from reference TRBV28 and TRBJ2-7 gives the full variable domain: DVKVTQSSRYLVKRTGEKVFLECVQDMDHENMFWYRQDPGLGLRLIYFSYDVKMKEKGDIPEGYSVSREKKERFSLILESASTNQTSMYLCASSLVGSIYEQYFGPGTRLTVT.

J is TRBJ2-1 and V is TRBV7-2; D gene unclear. Germline CDR1 is SGHTA and CDR2 is FQGNSA. The CDR3 runs to 15 residues. Deletions cut 0 bases from V and 9 bases from J, with 15 bases between. The CDR3 sequence: CASSLAGLRGSEQFF. The CDR3 nucleotides read TGTGCCAGCAGCTTAGCCGGGCTCAGAGGCTCTGAGCAGTTCTTC. The full variable domain, completed using reference TRBV7-2 and TRBJ2-1, is GAGVSQSPSNKVTEKGKDVELRCDPISGHTALYWYRQSLGQGLEFLIYFQGNSAPDKSGLPSDRFSAERTGGSVSTLTIQRTQQEDSAVYLCASSLAGLRGSEQFFGPGTRLTVL.

This clonotype was seen only a few times. The CDR3 region has the DNA TGTGCCACCAGCAGGGGTACAGGGGGAGAAGCTTTCTTT. Protein sequence: CATSRGTGGEAFF. This chain links TRBV15 with TRBJ1-1; TRBD1 aligns across 8 bases. The trim removed 3 bases at V and 8 bases at J, leaving 5 bases unmatched. There are 13 residues in the CDR3. CDR1 is LNHNV, CDR2 YYDKDF, per germline (reference sequence).

This clonotype was seen ten or more times. J is TRBJ2-3 and V is TRBV6-6, with D perhaps being TRBD1 or TRBD2 (5 bases each). V was pared by 2 bases and J by 9 bases, with 12 bases between. The CDR3 consists of 13 residues. CDR1 and CDR2 from the germline V gene are MNHNY and SVGAGI (reference sequence). The CDR3 loop is CASSYGGPGTQYF. The CDR3 DNA reads TGTGCCAGCAGTTACGGGGGTCCGGGCACGCAGTATTTT.

This chain joins TRBV7-2 and TRBJ2-1; 15 positions agree with TRBD2. Germline assignment: CDR1 SGHTA and CDR2 FQGNSA. V lost 8 bases, J lost 4 bases, and 12 bases stayed unmatched. The CDR3 sequence is 18 residues long. CDR3 DNA: TGTGCCAGCCGCTCCTATTCGGGACTAGCGGGAGGATACAATGAGCAGTTCTTC. Protein product: CASRSYSGLAGGYNEQFF.

As regards this clonotype: Germline and junction disagree at one end, which may indicate a read error. The rearrangement joins TRBV28 to TRBJ2-7; D tentatively fits TRBD1 or TRBD2 (5 bases each). In germline, CDR1 is MDHEN, CDR2 SYDVKM. The CDR3 has 15 residues. Here the CDR3 DNA reads TGTGCCAGCAGCCTCAGCGCAGGGTTCGACTACGAGCGGTACTTC. This translates into CASSLSAGFDYERYF.

The chain couples TRBV4-3 to TRBJ2-7; no clear D. Trimming left V 4 bases short and J 0 bases short, with 10 bases between. This CDR3 has 14 residues. From germline, CDR1 is LGHNA and CDR2 YSLEER. The DNA of the CDR3 is TGCGCCAGCAGCCCAGACCCGAGCTCCTACGAGCAGTACTTC. Amino acid sequence: CASSPDPSSYEQYF.

This chain uses TRBV19 with TRBJ1-1; D ambiguous. V lost 3 bases and J lost 5, with 13 bases in between. This CDR3 region has 14 residues. Looked up from germline, CDR1 is LNHDA and CDR2 is SQIVND (reference sequence). The CDR3 DNA reads TGTGCCAGTAGTATTCGGCACCTATTAACTGAAGCTTTCTTT. Translated, it gives CASSIRHLLTEAFF.

This clonotype has at least ten counts. The V gene is TRBV20-1, the J gene TRBJ2-7; D may match TRBD1 or TRBD2 (5 bases each). The V gene's germline CDR1 is DFQATT and CDR2 SNEGSKA (reference sequence). This CDR3 comprises 14 residues. V was shortened by 1 base and J by 6 bases, with 16 bases between the two germline ends. CDR3 coding DNA: TGCAGTGCTAGAGGGTGGGACCCCACAGCCGAGCAGTACTTC. Protein product: CSARGWDPTAEQYF.

Concerning this clonotype itself: This could be a read error, since a much larger clone is one nucleotide away. V is TRBV6-5 and J is TRBJ2-7; D tentatively fits TRBD1 or TRBD2 (5 bases each). Germline V CDR1 and CDR2: MNHEY, SVGAGI. The CDR3 sequence is 15 residues long. CDR3: CASSYSGRSSYGQYF. The DNA of the CDR3 is TGTGCCAGCAGTTACTCGGGACGGAGCTCCTACGGGCAGTACTTC.

This chain links TRBV6-2 or TRBV6-3 with TRBJ2-1, with 7 positions matching TRBD2. V lost 9 bases to trimming and J lost 5 bases; unmatched junction nucleotides: 10. The CDR3 sequence is 14 residues long. Germline V gives CDR1 MNHEY, CDR2 SVGEGT. CDR3 residues: CAREAGFYHNEQFF. CDR3 coding DNA: TGTGCCAGAGAAGCGGGGTTCTATCACAATGAGCAGTTCTTC.

CDR3 amino acids: CASSPGQGGVVNTEAFF. CDR3 nucleotides: TGTGCCAGCAGTCCCGGACAGGGTGGAGTGGTGAACACTGAAGCTTTCTTT. The rearrangement joins TRBV12-3 or TRBV12-4 to TRBJ1-1, with 8 bases aligning to TRBD1. The CDR3 runs 17 residues. After removal of 5 bases from V and 0 bases from J, the junction contained 11 bases not matched to a gene.

The chain has TRBV25-1 and TRBJ2-7, with 7 bases that match TRBD1. This CDR3 contains 16 residues. Per the germline V gene, CDR1 is MGHDK and CDR2 is SYGVNS. Trimming took 6 bases from V and 2 from J; bases not matched to a gene: 13. The CDR3 DNA follows: TGTGCCAGCAGAACTAGACAGGGAATACGGACCTACGAGCAGTACTTC. As protein: CASRTRQGIRTYEQYF.

This chain connects TRBV10-1 to TRBJ2-5; TRBD2 matches 7 bases. The V gene's germline CDR1 is WNHNN and CDR2 SYGVQD (reference sequence). Trimming at V came to 5 bases and at J to 2 bases, leaving 5 bases not matched to a gene. This CDR3 is 14 amino acids long. The CDR3 loop is CASSINGRQETQYF. CDR3 bases: TGCGCCAGCAGTATAAACGGGAGGCAAGAGACCCAGTACTTC.